This T cell receptor (beta chain) appears in the sequencing data of a study of long-term antiretroviral therapy in people with HIV. Study at large: Collection dates of the earliest samples fall about a decade before the 2015 immediate-ART recommendation.

The V and J ends lost 5 bases and 3 bases respectively, with 17 bases between them. CDR1 and CDR2 (germline): SEHNR, FQNEAQ (reference sequence). The CDR3 is 16 residues long. Sequencing relied on immunoSEQ assay v3.0, run at survey level. This table comes from immunoSEQ multiplex PCR, and its TCRdb copy is limited to in-frame clones, with some not included. In the table there are roughly 17,000 clones, 80% to 90% of which are singletons. This receptor was identified in a woman in her thirties or forties with HIV. This rearrangement joins TRBV7-9 to TRBJ2-1; weak D call: TRBD2 (5 bases). This specimen was unsorted PBMCs, taken 0.5 years after starting antiretroviral therapy. Here the CDR3 reads CASSPLVGNHYNEQFF. CDR3 coding DNA: TGTGCCAGCAGCCCACTAGTTGGCAATCACTACAATGAGCAGTTCTTC.